This T cell receptor beta chain was sequenced during a study of T cells in localized non-small cell lung cancer. The study, taken as a whole, reports: Adjacent lung was found to contain a median about 62 of the top 100 tumor clones. Uninvolved neighboring lung showed the greatest T cell clonality, exceeding tumor.

As concerns this clone: The antigen remains undetermined.

The CDR3 has 15 amino acids. Per the germline V gene, CDR1 is MDHEN and CDR2 is SYDVKM. V shed 7 bases and J shed 4 bases, with 17 bases lying between them. TCRdb keeps only in-frame clones here, not all; method: immunoSEQ multiplex PCR. The table records about 24,000 clones, roughly 90% of them present only once. This sequence joins TRBV28 and TRBJ1-5, with TRBD1 as a possible D gene (5 bases). Material: peripheral blood, obtained before any cancer treatment. The receptor was isolated from a man aged 40 to 75 with stage III squamous cell lung carcinoma. DNA of the CDR3: TGTGCCAGCAAATCAGGGACGGGGGGGAATCAGCCCCAGCATTTT. This codes for CASKSGTGGNQPQHF.